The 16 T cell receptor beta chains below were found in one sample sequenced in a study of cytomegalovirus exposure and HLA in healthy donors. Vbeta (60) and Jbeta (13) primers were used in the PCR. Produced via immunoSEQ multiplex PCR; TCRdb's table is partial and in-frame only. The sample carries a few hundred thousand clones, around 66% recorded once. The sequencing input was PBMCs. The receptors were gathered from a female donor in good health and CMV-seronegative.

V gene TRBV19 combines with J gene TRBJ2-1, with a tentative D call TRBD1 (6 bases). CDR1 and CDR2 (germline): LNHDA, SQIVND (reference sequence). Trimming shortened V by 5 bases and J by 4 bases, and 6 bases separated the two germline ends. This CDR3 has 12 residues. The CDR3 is CASSDRYNEQFF. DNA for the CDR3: TGTGCCAGTAGTGACAGGTACAATGAGCAGTTCTTC.

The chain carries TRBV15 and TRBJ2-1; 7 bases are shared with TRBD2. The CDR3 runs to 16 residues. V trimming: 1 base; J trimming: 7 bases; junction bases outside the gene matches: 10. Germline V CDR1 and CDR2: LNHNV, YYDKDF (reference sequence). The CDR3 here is CATSRGGGRLQNEQFF. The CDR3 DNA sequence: TGTGCCACCAGCAGAGGAGGCGGGAGACTGCAGAATGAGCAGTTCTTC.

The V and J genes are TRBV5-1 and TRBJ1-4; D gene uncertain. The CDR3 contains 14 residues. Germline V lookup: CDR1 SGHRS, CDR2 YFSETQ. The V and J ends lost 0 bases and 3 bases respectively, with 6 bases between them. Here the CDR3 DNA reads TGCGCCAGCAGCTTGGAACAGCCTAATGAAAAACTGTTTTTT. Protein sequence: CASSLEQPNEKLFF.

CDR3 coding DNA: TGCGCCAGCAGCCTAGACCACTCCAACTACAATGAGCAGTTCTTC. This codes for CASSLDHSNYNEQFF. This chain uses TRBV4-1 with TRBJ2-1; D uncertain. The germline gives CDR1 MGHRA, CDR2 YSYEKL. CDR3 length: 15 amino acids. Trimming removed 4 bases at V and 3 bases at J, with 13 bases between.

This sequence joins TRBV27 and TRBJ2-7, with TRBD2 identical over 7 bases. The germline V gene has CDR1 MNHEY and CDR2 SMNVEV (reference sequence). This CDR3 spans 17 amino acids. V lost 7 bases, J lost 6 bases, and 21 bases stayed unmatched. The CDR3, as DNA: TGTGCCAGCATCTCCCTCGGACTAGACCCCCAAGGAGGCGAGCAGTACTTC. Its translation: CASISLGLDPQGGEQYF.

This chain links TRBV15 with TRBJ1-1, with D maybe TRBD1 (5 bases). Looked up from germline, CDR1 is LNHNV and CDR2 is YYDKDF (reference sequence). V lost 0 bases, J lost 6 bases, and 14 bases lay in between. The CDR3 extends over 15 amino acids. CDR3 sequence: CATSREGGVVAEAFF. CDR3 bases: TGTGCCACCAGCAGAGAGGGGGGAGTAGTCGCTGAAGCTTTCTTT.

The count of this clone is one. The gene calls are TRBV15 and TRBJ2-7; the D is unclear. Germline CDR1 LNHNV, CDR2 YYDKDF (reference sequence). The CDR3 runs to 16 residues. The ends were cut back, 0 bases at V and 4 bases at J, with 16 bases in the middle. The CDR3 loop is CATSREPERSYYEQYF. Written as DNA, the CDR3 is TGTGCCACCAGCAGAGAACCGGAAAGGAGCTATTACGAGCAGTACTTC.

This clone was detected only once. In nucleotides, the CDR3 is TGCGCCAGTTTCGCGACAGGGGCTTCGAACGAGCAGTACTTC. Translating it yields CASFATGASNEQYF. V gene TRBV5-1 combines with J gene TRBJ2-7, with TRBD1 matching 8 bases. This CDR3 comprises 14 residues. Per germline, CDR1 SGHRS and CDR2 YFSETQ. V shed 8 bases and J 5 bases; nucleotides not matched to a gene: 12.

CDR3 bases: TGTGCCAGCAGCCCTAACGGACAGGGGGCATATGGCTACACCTTC. This gives the protein CASSPNGQGAYGYTF. The chain joins TRBV5-6 to TRBJ1-2, with TRBD1 identical over 11 bases. The ends lost 4 bases at V and 5 bases at J; junction bases unmatched: 7. The CDR3 length is 15 residues. Germline CDR1 is SGHDT and CDR2 is YYEEEE.

The CDR3 spells CASSPPTYYRVGTEAFF. CDR3 bases: TGTGCCAGCAGTCCCCCTACTTATTACAGGGTAGGGACTGAAGCTTTCTTT. This sequence joins TRBV28 and TRBJ1-1; the D gene is possibly TRBD1 (6 bases). Trimming cost V 5 bases and J 5 bases, with 24 bases left between them. Per the germline V gene, CDR1 is MDHEN and CDR2 is SYDVKM. This CDR3 contains 17 residues.

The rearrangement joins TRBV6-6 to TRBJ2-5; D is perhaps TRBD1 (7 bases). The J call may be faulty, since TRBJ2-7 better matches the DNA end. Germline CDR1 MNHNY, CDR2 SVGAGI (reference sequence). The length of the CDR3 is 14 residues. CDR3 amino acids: CASSYRQGGHEQYF. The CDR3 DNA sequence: TGTGCCAGCAGTTACCGACAGGGAGGTCACGAGCAGTACTTC.

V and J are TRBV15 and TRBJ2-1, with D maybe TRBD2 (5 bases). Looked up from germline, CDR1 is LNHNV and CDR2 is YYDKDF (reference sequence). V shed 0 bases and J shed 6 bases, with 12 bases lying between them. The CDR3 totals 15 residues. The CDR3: CATSRERDRSNEQFF. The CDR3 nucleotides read TGTGCCACCAGCAGAGAGAGGGATAGGAGCAATGAGCAGTTCTTC.

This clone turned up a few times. The DNA of the CDR3 is TGTGCCAGCAGCCTCCGACAGGGGCCCTACGAGCAGTACTTC. Protein sequence: CASSLRQGPYEQYF. The chain employs TRBV5-4 and TRBJ2-5; 8 nucleotides agree with TRBD1. The DNA end is more similar to TRBJ2-7, so the J call may be wrong. The CDR3 runs to 14 residues. Germline lookup yields CDR1 SGHNT and CDR2 YYREEE (reference sequence).

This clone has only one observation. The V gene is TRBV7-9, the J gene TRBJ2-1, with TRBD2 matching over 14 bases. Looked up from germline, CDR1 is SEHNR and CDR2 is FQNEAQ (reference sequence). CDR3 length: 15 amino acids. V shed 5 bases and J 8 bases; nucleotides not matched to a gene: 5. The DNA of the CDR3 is TGTGCCAGCAGCCAGACTAGCGGGAGGGTGTATGAGCAGTTCTTC. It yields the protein CASSQTSGRVYEQFF.

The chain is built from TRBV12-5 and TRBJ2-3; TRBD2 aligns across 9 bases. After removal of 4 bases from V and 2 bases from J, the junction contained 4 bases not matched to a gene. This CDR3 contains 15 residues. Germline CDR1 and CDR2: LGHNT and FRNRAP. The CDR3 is CASGSGTSNTDTQYF. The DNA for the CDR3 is TGTGCTAGTGGTTCCGGGACTAGCAACACAGATACGCAGTATTTT.

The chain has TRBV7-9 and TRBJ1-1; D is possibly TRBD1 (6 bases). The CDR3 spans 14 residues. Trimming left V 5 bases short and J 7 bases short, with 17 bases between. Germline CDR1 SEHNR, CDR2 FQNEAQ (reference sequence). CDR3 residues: CASSPRGGGIEAFF. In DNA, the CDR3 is TGTGCCAGCAGCCCCCGAGGGGGAGGGATTGAAGCTTTCTTT.